This T cell receptor beta chain was profiled in a study of cytomegalovirus exposure and HLA in healthy donors. Germline V CDR1 and CDR2: SGHAT, FQNNGV. The CDR3 is 18 residues long. Trimming cost V 5 bases and J 7 bases; bases outside gene matches: 17. With 60 Vbeta and 13 Jbeta primers, the PCR was carried out. TCRdb's copy holds only in-frame clones and misses some; the assay was immunoSEQ multiplex PCR. The sample includes about 130,000 clones, roughly four fifths of them seen just once. This receptor was identified in a male donor in good health and CMV-seropositive. The V gene is TRBV11-2, the J gene TRBJ2-1; 10 bases match TRBD2. Material for sequencing was PBMCs. The CDR3 spells CASSERWGAGGVRNEQFF. The CDR3 coding sequence is TGTGCCAGCAGCGAGCGATGGGGAGCGGGAGGGGTTAGAAATGAGCAGTTCTTC.